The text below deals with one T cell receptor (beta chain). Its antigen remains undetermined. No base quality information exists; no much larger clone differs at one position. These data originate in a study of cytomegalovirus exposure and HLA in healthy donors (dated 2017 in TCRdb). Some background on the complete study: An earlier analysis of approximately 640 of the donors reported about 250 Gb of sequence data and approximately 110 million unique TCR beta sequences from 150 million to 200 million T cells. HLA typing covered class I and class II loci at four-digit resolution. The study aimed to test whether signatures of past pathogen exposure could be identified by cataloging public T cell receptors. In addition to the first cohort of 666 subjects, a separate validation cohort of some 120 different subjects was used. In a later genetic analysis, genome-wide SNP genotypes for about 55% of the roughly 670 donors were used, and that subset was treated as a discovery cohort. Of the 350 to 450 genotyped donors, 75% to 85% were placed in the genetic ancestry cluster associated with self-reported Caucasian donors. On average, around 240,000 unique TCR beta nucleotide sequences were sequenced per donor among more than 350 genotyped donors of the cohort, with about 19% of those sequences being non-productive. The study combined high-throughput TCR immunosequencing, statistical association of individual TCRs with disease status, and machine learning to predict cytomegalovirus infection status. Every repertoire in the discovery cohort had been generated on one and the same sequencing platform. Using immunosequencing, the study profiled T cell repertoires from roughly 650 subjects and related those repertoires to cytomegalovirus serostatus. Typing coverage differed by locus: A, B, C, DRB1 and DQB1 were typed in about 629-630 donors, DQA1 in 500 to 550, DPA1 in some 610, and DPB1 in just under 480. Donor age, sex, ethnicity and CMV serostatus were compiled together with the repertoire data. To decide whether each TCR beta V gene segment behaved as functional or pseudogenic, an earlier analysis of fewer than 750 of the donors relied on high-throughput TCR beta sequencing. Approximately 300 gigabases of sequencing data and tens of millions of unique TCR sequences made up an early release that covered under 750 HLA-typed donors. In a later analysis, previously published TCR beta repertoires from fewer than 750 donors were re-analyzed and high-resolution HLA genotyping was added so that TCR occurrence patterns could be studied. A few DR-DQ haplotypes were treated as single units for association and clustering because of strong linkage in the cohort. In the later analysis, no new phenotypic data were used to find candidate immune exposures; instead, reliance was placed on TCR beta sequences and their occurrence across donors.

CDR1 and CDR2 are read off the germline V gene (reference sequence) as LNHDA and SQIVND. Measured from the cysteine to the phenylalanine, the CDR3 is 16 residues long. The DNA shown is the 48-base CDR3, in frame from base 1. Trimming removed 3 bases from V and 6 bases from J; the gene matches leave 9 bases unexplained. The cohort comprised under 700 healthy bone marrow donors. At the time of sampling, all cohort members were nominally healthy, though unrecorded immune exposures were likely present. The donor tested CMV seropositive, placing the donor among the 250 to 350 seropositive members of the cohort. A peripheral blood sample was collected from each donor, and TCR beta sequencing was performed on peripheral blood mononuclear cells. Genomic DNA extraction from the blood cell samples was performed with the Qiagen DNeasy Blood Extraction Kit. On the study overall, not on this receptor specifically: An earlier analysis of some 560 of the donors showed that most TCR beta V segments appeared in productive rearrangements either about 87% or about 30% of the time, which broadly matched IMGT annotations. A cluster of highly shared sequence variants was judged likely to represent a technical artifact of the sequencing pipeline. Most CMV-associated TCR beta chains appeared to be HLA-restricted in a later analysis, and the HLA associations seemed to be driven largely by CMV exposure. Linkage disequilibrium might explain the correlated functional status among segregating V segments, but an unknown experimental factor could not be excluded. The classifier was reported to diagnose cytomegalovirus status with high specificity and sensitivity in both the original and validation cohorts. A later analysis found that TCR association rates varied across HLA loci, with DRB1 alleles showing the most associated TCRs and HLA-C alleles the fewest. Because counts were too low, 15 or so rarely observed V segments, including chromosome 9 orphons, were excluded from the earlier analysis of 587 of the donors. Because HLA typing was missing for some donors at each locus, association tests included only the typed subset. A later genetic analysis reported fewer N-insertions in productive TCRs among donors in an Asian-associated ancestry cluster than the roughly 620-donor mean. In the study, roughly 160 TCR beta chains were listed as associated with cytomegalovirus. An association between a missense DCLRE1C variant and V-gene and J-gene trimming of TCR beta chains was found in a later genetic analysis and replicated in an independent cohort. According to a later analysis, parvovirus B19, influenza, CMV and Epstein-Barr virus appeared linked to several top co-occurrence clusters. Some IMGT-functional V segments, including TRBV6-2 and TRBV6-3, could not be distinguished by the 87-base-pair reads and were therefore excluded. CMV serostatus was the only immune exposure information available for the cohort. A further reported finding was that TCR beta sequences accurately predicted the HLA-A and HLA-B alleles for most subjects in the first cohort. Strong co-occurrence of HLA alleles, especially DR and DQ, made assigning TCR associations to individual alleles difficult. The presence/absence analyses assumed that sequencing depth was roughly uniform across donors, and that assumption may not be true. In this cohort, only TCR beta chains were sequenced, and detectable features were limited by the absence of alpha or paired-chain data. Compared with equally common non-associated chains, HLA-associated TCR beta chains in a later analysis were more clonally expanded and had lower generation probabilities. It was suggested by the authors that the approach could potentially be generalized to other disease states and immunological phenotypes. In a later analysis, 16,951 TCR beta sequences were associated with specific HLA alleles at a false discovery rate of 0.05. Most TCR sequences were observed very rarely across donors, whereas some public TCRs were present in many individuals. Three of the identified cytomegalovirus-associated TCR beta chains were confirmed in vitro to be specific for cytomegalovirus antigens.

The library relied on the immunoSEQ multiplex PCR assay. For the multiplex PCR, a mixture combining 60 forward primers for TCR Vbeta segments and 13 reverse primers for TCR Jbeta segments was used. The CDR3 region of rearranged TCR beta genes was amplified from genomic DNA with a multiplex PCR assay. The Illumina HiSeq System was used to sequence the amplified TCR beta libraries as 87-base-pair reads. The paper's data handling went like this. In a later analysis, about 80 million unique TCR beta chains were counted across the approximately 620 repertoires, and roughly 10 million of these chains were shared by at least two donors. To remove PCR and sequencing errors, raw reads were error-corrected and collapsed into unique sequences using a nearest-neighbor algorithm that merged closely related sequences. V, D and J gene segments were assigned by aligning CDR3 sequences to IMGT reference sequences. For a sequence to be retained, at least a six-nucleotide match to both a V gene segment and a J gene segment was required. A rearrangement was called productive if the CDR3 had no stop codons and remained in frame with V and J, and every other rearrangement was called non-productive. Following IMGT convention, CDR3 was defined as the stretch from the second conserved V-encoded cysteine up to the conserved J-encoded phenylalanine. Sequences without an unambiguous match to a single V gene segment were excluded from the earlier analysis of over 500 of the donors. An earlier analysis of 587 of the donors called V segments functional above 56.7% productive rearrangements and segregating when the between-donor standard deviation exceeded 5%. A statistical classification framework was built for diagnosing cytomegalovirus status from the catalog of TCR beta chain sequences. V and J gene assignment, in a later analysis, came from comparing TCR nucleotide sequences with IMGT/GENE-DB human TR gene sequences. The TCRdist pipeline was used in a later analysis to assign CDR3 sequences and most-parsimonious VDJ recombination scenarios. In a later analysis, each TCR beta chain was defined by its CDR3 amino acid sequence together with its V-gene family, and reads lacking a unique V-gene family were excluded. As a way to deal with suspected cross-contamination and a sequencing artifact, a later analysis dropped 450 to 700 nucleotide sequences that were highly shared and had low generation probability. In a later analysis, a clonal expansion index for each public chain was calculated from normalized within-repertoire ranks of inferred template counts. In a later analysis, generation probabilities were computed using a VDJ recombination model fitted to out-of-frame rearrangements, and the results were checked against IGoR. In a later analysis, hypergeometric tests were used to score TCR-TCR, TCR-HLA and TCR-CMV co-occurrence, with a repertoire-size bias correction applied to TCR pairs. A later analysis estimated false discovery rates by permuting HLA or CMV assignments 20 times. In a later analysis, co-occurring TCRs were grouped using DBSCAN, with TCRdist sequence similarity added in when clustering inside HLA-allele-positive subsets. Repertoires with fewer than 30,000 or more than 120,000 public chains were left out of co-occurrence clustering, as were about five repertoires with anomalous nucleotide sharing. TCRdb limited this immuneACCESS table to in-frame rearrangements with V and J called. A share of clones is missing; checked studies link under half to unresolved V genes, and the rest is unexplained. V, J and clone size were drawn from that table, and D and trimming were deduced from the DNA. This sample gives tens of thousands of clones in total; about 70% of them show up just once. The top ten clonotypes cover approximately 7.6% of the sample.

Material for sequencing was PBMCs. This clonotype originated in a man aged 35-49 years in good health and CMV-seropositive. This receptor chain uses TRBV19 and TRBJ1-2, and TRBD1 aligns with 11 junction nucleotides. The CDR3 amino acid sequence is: CASSIPGTGGGDGYTF. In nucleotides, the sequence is TGTGCCAGTAGTATCCCCGGGACAGGGGGAGGTGATGGCTACACCTTC. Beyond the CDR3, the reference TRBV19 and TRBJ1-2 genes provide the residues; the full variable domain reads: DGGITQSPKYLFRKEGQNVTLSCEQNLNHDAMYWYRQDPGQGLRLIYYSQIVNDFQKGDIAEGYSVSREKKESFPLTVTSAQKNPTAFYLCASSIPGTGGGDGYTFGSGTRLTVV.